These 16 T cell receptor beta chains came from one sample sequenced in a study of response to subunit inactivated influenza vaccine. TCRdb reprocessed the RT-PCR reads via MiXCR and lists one record per CDR3 protein. The sample has about 700,000 distinct CDR3 sequences; roughly 13% are singletons. Source: PBMCs from blood, taken 14 to 15 days before vaccination. These receptors all stem from a man aged 50 to 59 who received an inactivated influenza vaccine.

This chain uses TRBV6-1 with TRBJ2-3; 9 nucleotides match TRBD2. J gave up 9 bases and V 6 bases, and 16 bases lay outside the gene matches. The V gene's germline CDR1 is MNHNS and CDR2 SASEGT. This CDR3 region has 16 residues. In DNA, the CDR3 is TGTGCCAGCAGAACCATAGGCGGGAGGGGGGCAGGCACGCAGTATTTT. Translated: CASRTIGGRGAGTQYF.

This clonotype was detected a few times. The chain carries TRBV11-2 and TRBJ2-3; tentatively, D is TRBD1 or TRBD2 (6 bases each). The CDR3 extends over 15 amino acids. Germline V gives CDR1 SGHAT, CDR2 FQNNGV. Between the trimmed V and J ends, which lost 5 bases and 2 bases, there was a span of 14 bases. CDR3 residues: CASSPGGRFTDTQYF. The CDR3 nucleotides are TGTGCCAGCAGCCCCGGGGGCAGATTCACAGATACGCAGTATTTT. Full variable domain (missing parts from reference TRBV11-2 and TRBJ2-3): EAGVAQSPRYKIIEKRQSVAFWCNPISGHATLYWYQQILGQGPKLLIQFQNNGVVDDSQLPKDRFSAERLKGVDSTLKIQPAKLEDSAVYLCASSPGGRFTDTQYFGPGTRLTVL.

The chain couples TRBV20-1 to TRBJ2-7; TRBD2 agrees at 9 bases. In germline, CDR1 is DFQATT, CDR2 SNEGSKA (reference sequence). V was pared by 0 bases and J by 4 bases, with 4 bases of the junction left unmatched. This CDR3 region has 14 residues. Here the CDR3 DNA reads TGCAGTGCTAGAGATGTTAGCGGGAGTTACGAGCAGTACTTC. Residues: CSARDVSGSYEQYF.

The rearrangement joins TRBV30 to TRBJ2-5; D not resolved. Trimming took 0 bases from V and 4 from J, leaving 9 bases between them. The CDR3 sequence is 13 residues long. Germline V lookup: CDR1 GTSNPN, CDR2 SVGIG (reference sequence). The CDR3 region has the DNA TGTGCCTGGAGTGTACTTAACAGAGAGACCCAGTACTTC. Its translation is CAWSVLNRETQYF.

This clonotype was counted between two and nine times. This chain links TRBV7-2 with TRBJ2-3; possibly TRBD2 for D (5 bases). This CDR3 has 14 residues. Germline V gene sequence: CDR1 SGHTA, CDR2 FQGNSA. V lost 6 bases and J lost 2, with 12 bases in between. For the CDR3, the DNA is TGTGCCAGCAGACCCGCGGGCCCCACAGATACGCAGTATTTT. This codes for CASRPAGPTDTQYF.

This chain connects TRBV7-2 to TRBJ2-2; D possibly matches TRBD1 or TRBD2 (5 bases each). CDR3 length: 15 residues. Per germline, CDR1 SGHTA and CDR2 FQGNSA. V was shortened by 2 bases and J by 6 bases, with 13 bases between the two germline ends. CDR3: CASSLSGTTAGELFF. CDR3 DNA: TGTGCCAGCAGCTTATCCGGGACGACGGCCGGGGAGCTGTTTTTT.

This chain uses TRBV19 with TRBJ2-7, with D unclear. The CDR3 sequence is 13 residues long. Germline V CDR1 and CDR2: LNHDA, SQIVND (reference sequence). V dropped 5 bases and J dropped 0 bases, with 8 bases sitting between them. CDR3 coding DNA: TGTGCCAGTAGTGGAGATTCCTCCTACGAGCAGTACTTC. Translating gives CASSGDSSYEQYF.

This sequence joins TRBV19 and TRBJ2-1; 7 bases agree with TRBD1. After removal of 4 bases from V and 2 bases from J, the junction contained 14 bases not matched to a gene. This CDR3 has 18 amino acids. Germline CDR1 LNHDA, CDR2 SQIVND (reference sequence). The CDR3 region has the DNA TGTGCCAGTAGTAAGGGGGCTGGTGGGAGTGGTACCTACAATGAGCAGTTCTTC. Translating it yields CASSKGAGGSGTYNEQFF.

This clonotype has a single count. The chain carries TRBV4-2 and TRBJ2-3, with D unresolved. Germline V gene sequence: CDR1 LGHNA, CDR2 YNFKEQ. The CDR3 runs 16 residues. Trimming shortened V by 4 bases and J by 2 bases, and 16 bases separated the two germline ends. The CDR3 DNA is TGTGCCAGCAGCCCAGGAACCCGAAGATACACAGATACGCAGTATTTT. Its protein is CASSPGTRRYTDTQYF.

The CDR3 nucleotides read TGTGCCAGCAGCTTACTCCAGCGCGGGACAGGGGGGCGAGAGACCCAGTACTTC. Encoded protein: CASSLLQRGTGGRETQYF. This rearrangement joins TRBV7-9 to TRBJ2-5; 11 positions agree with TRBD1. The CDR3 sequence is 18 residues long. From germline, CDR1 is SEHNR and CDR2 FQNEAQ (reference sequence). The V gene end was trimmed by 2 bases and the J gene end by 4 bases; junction bases not matched to a gene: 12.

This clonotype was detected only a few times. The chain carries TRBV2 and TRBJ2-7; no definite D call. Between the trimmed V and J ends, which lost 1 base and 0 bases, there was a span of 10 bases. Per the germline V gene, CDR1 is SNHLY and CDR2 is FYNNEI. The CDR3 consists of 15 residues. In DNA, the CDR3 is TGTGCCAGCAGTGAAGGTGGATCAGACTCCTACGAGCAGTACTTC. This gives the protein CASSEGGSDSYEQYF.

This clonotype was seen only a few times. The chain has TRBV5-1 and TRBJ2-5; D uncertain. The CDR3 spans 14 residues. CDR1 and CDR2 (germline): SGHRS, YFSETQ. V lost 0 bases and J lost 2, with 8 bases in between. CDR3 sequence: CASSLGHNQETQYF. The CDR3 DNA reads as TGCGCCAGCAGCTTGGGGCACAATCAAGAGACCCAGTACTTC.

There are many counts of this clonotype. V usage is TRBV7-9 and J usage is TRBJ1-2, with unresolved D. CDR1 and CDR2 (germline): SEHNR, FQNEAQ (reference sequence). V gave up 0 bases and J gave up 6 bases, with 14 bases separating them. The CDR3 runs to 15 residues. CDR3: CASSLASRLVDGYTF. CDR3 nucleotides: TGTGCCAGCAGCTTAGCGAGCAGGCTAGTAGATGGCTACACCTTC.

The chain employs TRBV12-3 or TRBV12-4 and TRBJ1-1; D gene ambiguous. The V end lost 5 bases, the J end lost 5 bases, and 9 bases lay between the germline ends. The CDR3 is 12 amino acids. The CDR3 DNA follows: TGTGCCAGCAGTAAAGGGAGGACTGAAGCTTTCTTT. As protein: CASSKGRTEAFF.

The chain joins TRBV12-3 or TRBV12-4 to TRBJ2-6; TRBD1 aligns across 7 bases. The CDR3 extends over 17 amino acids. The V and J ends lost 3 bases and 4 bases, in that order; junction bases with no gene match: 9. CDR3 nucleotide sequence: TGTGCCAGCAGTTTTGGGGTAGACAGGGAAGGGGCCAACGTCCTGACTTTC. It translates to CASSFGVDREGANVLTF.

This clonotype was recorded once. The V and J genes are TRBV15 and TRBJ2-6, with 9 bases that match TRBD2. Germline CDR1 LNHNV, CDR2 YYDKDF (reference sequence). Germline trimming cut 7 bases from V and 13 bases from J; bases unmatched to any gene: 11. This CDR3 contains 14 residues. The CDR3 bases are TGTGCCACCACTAGCGGGACCGGGCCAACGGTCCTGACTTTC. Translation: CATTSGTGPTVLTF.